Below, 13 T cell receptor beta chains from the same sample are listed, as sequenced in a study of T cell repertoires in cytomegalovirus infection. TCRdb called the reads again in MiXCR, with one record for every CDR3 protein. This table has approximately 320,000 distinct CDR3 sequences, roughly 9.5% appearing once. Sequences were obtained from PBMCs. These receptors were taken from a human donor in good health (CMV status not recorded). Some clones in this sample may be carry-over from other donors' samples.

This clonotype was picked up many times. J is TRBJ2-7 and V is TRBV7-9, with 7 positions matching TRBD1. CDR3 size: 14 residues. Germline lookup yields CDR1 SEHNR and CDR2 FQNEAQ (reference sequence). V shed 5 bases, J shed 2 bases, and the junction held 6 bases outside the gene matches. CDR3: CASSPGQVPYEQYF. The CDR3 coding sequence is TGTGCCAGCAGCCCCGGACAGGTGCCCTACGAGCAGTACTTC.

This rearrangement joins TRBV28 to TRBJ1-1, with unresolved D. CDR1 is MDHEN, CDR2 SYDVKM, per germline. The CDR3 has 14 amino acids. The V gene lost 2 bases and the J gene lost 1 base, with 8 bases spanning the gap. DNA for the CDR3: TGTGCCAGCAGTTTACCGACACCGAACACTGAAGCTTTCTTT. This sequence encodes CASSLPTPNTEAFF.

This clonotype was seen ten or more times. The rearrangement uses TRBV7-2 and TRBJ2-1; 11 bases fit TRBD2. Unmatched junction bases numbered 4, after V lost 5 bases and J lost 4 bases. Germline CDR1 and CDR2: SGHTA and FQGNSA. The CDR3 extends over 15 amino acids. The CDR3 spells CASSLSGGAYNEQFF. The CDR3 DNA reads TGTGCCAGCAGCCTTAGCGGGGGGGCTTACAATGAGCAGTTCTTC. The whole variable domain, remainder taken from reference TRBV7-2 and TRBJ2-1, is GAGVSQSPSNKVTEKGKDVELRCDPISGHTALYWYRQSLGQGLEFLIYFQGNSAPDKSGLPSDRFSAERTGGSVSTLTIQRTQQEDSAVYLCASSLSGGAYNEQFFGPGTRLTVL.

In this sample, this clonotype turned up many times. The rearrangement joins TRBV7-6 to TRBJ1-2; TRBD1 aligns across 8 bases. The V segment lost 4 bases and the J segment 6 bases; nucleotides outside the gene matches: 7. The CDR3 is made up of 14 amino acids. The germline V gene has CDR1 SGHVS and CDR2 FNYEAQ. In DNA form, the CDR3 reads TGTGCCAGCAGCTCGGGAGACAGGGGACATGGCTACACCTTC. Translated: CASSSGDRGHGYTF.

The chain carries TRBV6-2 or TRBV6-3 and TRBJ1-6, with 8 bases lining up with TRBD1. CDR1 is MNHEY, CDR2 SVGEGT, per germline. The CDR3 runs to 18 residues. Losses at the gene ends were 2 bases for V and 6 bases for J; bases not matched to a gene: 12. CDR3 protein: CASSYVPGGASGNSPLHF. The CDR3 nucleotides are TGTGCCAGCAGTTACGTCCCAGGGGGCGCTTCCGGTAATTCACCCCTCCACTTT.

This clonotype came up many times. V gene TRBV7-2 combines with J gene TRBJ2-1, with TRBD2 matching over 7 bases. V was clipped by 1 base and J by 9 bases; unmatched bases: 3. Germline CDR1 and CDR2: SGHTA and FQGNSA. The CDR3 covers 13 residues. The CDR3 DNA reads TGTGCCAGCAGCTTAGAGGCTAGCGGTGAGCAGTTCTTC. Its translation: CASSLEASGEQFF.

This clonotype was counted many times. V usage is TRBV7-9 and J usage is TRBJ1-1, with unresolved D. CDR1 and CDR2 from the germline V gene are SEHNR and FQNEAQ (reference sequence). This CDR3 spans 14 amino acids. The V end was cut by 6 bases, the J end by 13 bases, with 24 bases between. This chain's CDR3 is CASRESAGSLKLFF. The CDR3, as DNA: TGTGCCAGCAGAGAGAGTGCAGGATCACTGAAGCTTTTCTTT.

This clonotype was seen a few times. V and J are TRBV12-3 or TRBV12-4 and TRBJ1-1; the D gene is possibly TRBD1 (5 bases). The CDR3 extends over 13 amino acids. Trimming pared 8 bases from V and 1 base from J, leaving 11 bases between. The DNA of the CDR3 is TGTGCCAGCGGGTCAGGGTGGAACACTGAAGCTTTCTTT. Translation: CASGSGWNTEAFF.

Note on this clonotype: This sequence may be a read error, since a much larger clone differs from it by one base. J is TRBJ2-2 and V is TRBV7-4, with D perhaps TRBD1 (5 bases). CDR3 length equals 14 residues. Germline V gene data show CDR1 as SGHVT and CDR2 as SQSDAQ. V was clipped by 5 bases and J by 5 bases, with 12 bases between them. CDR3 sequence reads: CASSRTLHTGELFF. CDR3 coding DNA: TGTGCCAGCAGCCGGACACTACATACCGGGGAGCTGTTTTTT.

This clonotype was counted only a few times. V usage is TRBV18 and J usage is TRBJ2-7; possibly TRBD2 for D (5 bases). Trimming took 6 bases from V and 3 from J, leaving 12 bases between them. Germline V gene data show CDR1 as KGHSH and CDR2 as LQKENI. This CDR3 is 13 amino acids long. The CDR3 DNA reads as TGTGCCAGCTCTGGAGCGGATGGCTACGAGCAGTACTTC. Translated, it gives CASSGADGYEQYF.

This clonotype was seen only a few times. V and J are TRBV12-3 or TRBV12-4 and TRBJ2-2; 7 positions agree with TRBD1. The CDR3 has 15 residues. V was clipped by 4 bases and J by 4 bases; unmatched bases: 6. The CDR3 protein is CASSSQTGVTGELFF. In DNA form, the CDR3 reads TGTGCCAGCAGTTCCCAAACAGGGGTCACCGGGGAGCTGTTTTTT.

This clonotype was detected only once. At one of its ends the junction is not consistent with the germline gene, which may arise from a read error. The chain joins TRBV7-8 to TRBJ2-1; 10 positions match TRBD2. This CDR3 has 17 residues. Germline CDR1 SGHVS, CDR2 FQNEAQ. The CDR3 spells CASSLARTSGTYNEQSF. CDR3 sequence (DNA): TGTGCCAGCAGCTTAGCAAGGACTAGCGGTACCTACAATGAGCAATCCTTC. Variable domain in full (rest from reference TRBV7-8 and TRBJ2-1): GAGVSQSPRYKVAKRGQDVALRCDPISGHVSLFWYQQALGQGPEFLTYFQNEAQLDKSGLPSDRFFAERPEGSVSTLKIQRTQQEDSAVYLCASSLARTSGTYNEQSFGPGTRLTVL.

A few counts support this clonotype. The chain is built from TRBV6-1 and TRBJ2-7; D is unresolved. The ends were cut back, 5 bases at V and 3 bases at J, with 14 bases in the middle. Germline V gene sequence: CDR1 MNHNS, CDR2 SASEGT. The CDR3 is 14 residues long. CDR3 in amino acids: CASSLRQTNYEQYF. The CDR3 coding sequence is TGTGCCAGCAGTTTGCGACAAACCAACTACGAGCAGTACTTC.